A single T cell receptor beta chain is shown here with its context. This sample was taken from a study of blood T cell repertoires in COVID-19. Study as a whole: The samples span acute and convalescent COVID-19 from the United States, Italy and Spain. The analysed material was cDNA or gDNA that came from T cells, B-cell-depleted T cells, or PBMCs.

The CDR3 is made up of 16 amino acids. Germline CDR1 reads SGHVT; CDR2 reads SQSDAQ. V was pared by 1 base and J by 7 bases, with 14 bases between. Per the original data handling: From reference gene primer amplification, estimates of nucleated cell counts were derived. Here immunoSEQ multiplex PCR was the method, and the copy in TCRdb shows in-frame clones only, minus some. The V and J calls and the clone size are those of that table, but D and trimming were determined from the DNA. The sample lists under 250,000 clones, about three quarters occurring once. The sequence derives from a woman aged 70 to 79 with acute or convalescent COVID-19. Sequencing used peripheral blood. The chain couples TRBV7-4 to TRBJ1-6, with D tentatively TRBD1 (6 bases). The CDR3 sequence: CASSLVLQGLNSPLHF. Here the CDR3 DNA reads TGTGCCAGCAGCTTAGTATTACAGGGTCTGAATTCACCCCTCCACTTT.